The 19 T cell receptor beta chains below all came from one sample that was sequenced in a study of response to subunit inactivated influenza vaccine (dated by TCRdb to 2016 to 2019). Library generation was performed with RT-PCR. The sequencer listed for this sample is Illumina HiSeq 2500. TCRdb reworked the public reads: Q25 trimming with fastp, MiXCR clone assembly, productive beta chains retained. Every entry covers one CDR3 protein and lists the most common genes and DNA from its rows. The sample table shows around 530,000 distinct CDR3 sequences, and 12% are seen once. Roughly 10% of the sample is taken by the ten largest. The material sequenced was PBMCs from blood, taken on the day of vaccination. The receptors here all came from a man over 45 who received an inactivated influenza vaccine. Donor details come from another sample of the same person, matched by shared clones.

The sample holds a few counts of this clonotype. V and J are TRBV4-3 and TRBJ1-4, with TRBD1 as a possible D gene (5 bases). Trimming left V 1 base short and J 6 bases short, with 12 bases between. Germline V lookup: CDR1 LGHNA, CDR2 YSLEER. There are 15 residues in the CDR3. The CDR3 spells CASSQGGGAYEKLFF. The CDR3 DNA is TGCGCCAGCAGCCAAGGAGGCGGGGCGTATGAAAAACTGTTTTTT.

The chain couples TRBV3-1 to TRBJ2-1, with 7 bases matching TRBD2. The V and J ends lost 8 bases and 2 bases, in that order; junction bases with no gene match: 9. The CDR3 consists of 15 residues. Germline CDR1 and CDR2: LGHDT and YNNKEL (reference sequence). Here the CDR3 DNA reads TGTGCCAGCGGATCCTCGGGACTAACCTACAATGAGCAGTTCTTC. Translation gives CASGSSGLTYNEQFF.

This clonotype was picked up a small number of times. This chain connects TRBV5-1 to TRBJ2-1; D unresolved. The ends were cut back, 0 bases at V and 7 bases at J, with 14 bases in the middle. The germline V gene encodes CDR1 SGHRS and CDR2 YFSETQ. The CDR3 has 15 residues. The CDR3 nucleotides read TGCGCCAGCAGCTTGGCCATGGATCGGCGGAATGAGCAGTTCTTC. It translates to CASSLAMDRRNEQFF.

A few counts support this clonotype. This chain links TRBV24-1 with TRBJ2-1; TRBD1 aligns across 9 bases. V trimming: 2 bases; J trimming: 9 bases; junction bases outside the gene matches: 13. This CDR3 comprises 17 residues. Germline CDR1 and CDR2: KGHDR and SFDVKD. CDR3 sequence reads: CATSDYTGGRRLGEQFF. The CDR3 DNA reads TGTGCCACCAGTGATTACACAGGGGGCCGGCGCCTGGGTGAGCAGTTCTTC.

Only one count was recorded for this clonotype. The chain has TRBV20-1 and TRBJ2-1, with 12 bases lining up with TRBD2. CDR3 size: 14 residues. The ends lost 3 bases at V and 8 bases at J; junction bases unmatched: 5. Germline CDR1 is DFQATT and CDR2 is SNEGSKA (reference sequence). The CDR3 here is CSASKTSGSDEQFF. The DNA for the CDR3 is TGCAGTGCTAGTAAGACTAGCGGGAGCGATGAGCAGTTCTTC.

This clonotype was counted a few times. This chain uses TRBV9 with TRBJ2-1; weak D call: TRBD2 (7 bases). The CDR3 runs 16 residues. Germline lookup yields CDR1 SGDLS and CDR2 YYNGEE. Trimming stripped 0 bases from V and 8 bases from J, with 18 bases between. The CDR3 DNA follows: TGTGCCAGCAGCGTAGAACCCGAGGGGGGAGGGGATGAGCAGTTCTTC. Translation gives CASSVEPEGGGDEQFF.

This clonotype appeared many times. The CDR3 DNA is TGCGCCAGCAGCCAAGTTCCGTACTCCTACAATGAGCAGTTCTTC. Residues: CASSQVPYSYNEQFF. The chain uses TRBV4-3 and TRBJ2-1; no firm D call. Germline V lookup: CDR1 LGHNA, CDR2 YSLEER. V was cut by 1 base and J by 0 bases, with 7 bases left in between. The CDR3 totals 15 residues.

This clonotype has just a few counts. V is TRBV9 and J is TRBJ2-4; D is possibly TRBD1 (5 bases). The CDR3 contains 17 residues. V was pared by 0 bases and J by 1 base, with 14 bases between. Per the germline V gene, CDR1 is SGDLS and CDR2 is YYNGEE. The CDR3 is CASSVGSGWTAKNIQYF. The CDR3 DNA reads as TGTGCCAGCAGCGTAGGTTCAGGGTGGACGGCCAAAAACATTCAGTACTTC.

A few counts support this clonotype. The chain uses TRBV28 and TRBJ2-7; TRBD2 matches 8 bases. CDR1 MDHEN and CDR2 SYDVKM come from the germline V gene. The CDR3 is 14 residues long. V shed 10 bases and J 1 base; nucleotides not matched to a gene: 9. CDR3 sequence: CATSGGTQSYEQYF. The CDR3 nucleotides are TGTGCCACCTCGGGGGGGACACAATCCTACGAGCAGTACTTC.

This clonotype has just a few counts. The J gene is TRBJ2-3, the V gene TRBV27, with 11 bases lining up with TRBD2. Germline V gene data show CDR1 as MNHEY and CDR2 as SMNVEV (reference sequence). Trimming removed 1 base from V and 2 bases from J; junction bases left unmatched: 5. The CDR3 has 17 amino acids. CDR3 sequence (DNA): TGTGCCAGCAGTTTATTCGGGACTAGCGGCATCACAGATACGCAGTATTTT. This translates into CASSLFGTSGITDTQYF.

This clonotype appeared many times. V and J are TRBV7-9 and TRBJ1-1, with D hard to call. The germline gives CDR1 SEHNR, CDR2 FQNEAQ (reference sequence). Trimming stripped 7 bases from V and 1 base from J, with 13 bases between. There are 14 residues in the CDR3. The CDR3 region is CASTQSGRNTEAFF. The DNA for the CDR3 is TGTGCCAGCACCCAAAGTGGGAGGAACACTGAAGCTTTCTTT.

This clonotype was found a few times. The rearrangement uses TRBV7-9 and TRBJ2-5, with D maybe TRBD1 (5 bases). The CDR3 has 15 amino acids. Trimming removed 5 bases at V and 5 bases at J, with 18 bases between. The germline V gene encodes CDR1 SEHNR and CDR2 FQNEAQ (reference sequence). CDR3 DNA sequence: TGTGCCAGCAGCAACCGACAGTGGGAAGGGGAGACCCAGTACTTC. This sequence encodes CASSNRQWEGETQYF.

This clonotype has ten or more counts. This rearrangement joins TRBV12-3 or TRBV12-4 to TRBJ1-5, with TRBD1 as a possible D gene (6 bases). V was cut by 6 bases and J by 4 bases, with 10 bases left in between. The CDR3 length is 13 residues. CDR3 in amino acids: CASSLTGNQPQHF. Here the CDR3 DNA reads TGTGCCAGCAGCTTAACAGGGAATCAGCCCCAGCATTTT.

This clonotype showed up just a few times. This chain links TRBV7-9 with TRBJ1-4; possible D gene TRBD1, 5 bases. The V gene's germline CDR1 is SEHNR and CDR2 FQNEAQ (reference sequence). The CDR3 totals 14 residues. The V end was cut by 3 bases, the J end by 6 bases, with 11 bases between. Here the CDR3 reads CASSLPGGDEKLFF. CDR3 coding DNA: TGTGCCAGCAGCTTGCCGGGAGGGGATGAAAAACTGTTTTTT.

The chain is built from TRBV10-3 and TRBJ2-5, with TRBD1 matching 8 bases. Germline V gives CDR1 ENHRY, CDR2 SYGVKD. V shed 9 bases and J 5 bases; nucleotides not matched to a gene: 5. This CDR3 comprises 12 residues. The CDR3: CAMGTGGETQYF. The CDR3 nucleotides read TGTGCCATGGGGACAGGAGGCGAGACCCAGTACTTC.

The V and J genes are TRBV11-2 and TRBJ2-7; no firm D call. In germline, CDR1 is SGHAT, CDR2 FQNNGV. V was trimmed by 1 base and J by 6 bases, leaving 1 base between them. The CDR3 is 10 residues long. CDR3: CASSLVEQYF. CDR3 sequence (DNA): TGTGCCAGCAGCTTAGTCGAGCAGTACTTC.

This clonotype has just a few counts. The genes are TRBV5-1 and TRBJ2-7; 9 bases are a match to TRBD1. V was clipped by 4 bases and J by 0 bases; unmatched bases: 5. The CDR3 contains 15 residues. Germline V gene data show CDR1 as SGHRS and CDR2 as YFSETQ. The CDR3 is CASSTGQGGSYEQYF. Here the CDR3 DNA reads TGCGCCAGCAGCACGGGACAGGGAGGCTCCTACGAGCAGTACTTC.

This clonotype was observed at least ten times. V and J are TRBV29-1 and TRBJ2-1; D remains ambiguous. The germline gives CDR1 SQVTM, CDR2 ANQGSEA. This CDR3 has 10 residues. Between the trimmed V and J ends, which lost 6 bases and 8 bases, there was a span of 8 bases. The CDR3 bases are TGCAGCGTCGGTTTTGATGAGCAGTTCTTC. This translates into CSVGFDEQFF.

V usage is TRBV20-1 and J usage is TRBJ1-3; D gene uncertain. Germline V gives CDR1 DFQATT, CDR2 SNEGSKA (reference sequence). The V end was cut by 2 bases, the J end by 0 bases, with 5 bases between. This CDR3 is 13 amino acids long. The CDR3 DNA is TGCAGTGCTAGACCGGTCTCTGGAAACACCATATATTTT. Protein product: CSARPVSGNTIYF.